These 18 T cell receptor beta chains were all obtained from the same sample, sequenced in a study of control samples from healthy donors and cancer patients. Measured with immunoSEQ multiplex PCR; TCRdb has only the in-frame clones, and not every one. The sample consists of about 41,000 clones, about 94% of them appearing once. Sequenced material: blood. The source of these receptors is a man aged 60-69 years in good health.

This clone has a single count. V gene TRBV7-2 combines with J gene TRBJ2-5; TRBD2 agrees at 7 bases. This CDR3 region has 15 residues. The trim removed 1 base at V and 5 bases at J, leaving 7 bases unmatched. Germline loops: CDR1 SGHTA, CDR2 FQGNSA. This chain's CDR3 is CASSLGRGGLETQYF. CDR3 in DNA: TGTGCCAGCAGCTTAGGCCGGGGAGGGTTGGAGACCCAGTACTTC.

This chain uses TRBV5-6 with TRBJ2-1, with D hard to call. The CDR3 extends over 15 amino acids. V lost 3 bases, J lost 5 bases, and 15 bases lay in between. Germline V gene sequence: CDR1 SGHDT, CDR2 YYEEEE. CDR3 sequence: CASSSSSNFHNEQFF. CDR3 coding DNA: TGTGCCAGCAGCTCAAGCTCTAACTTTCACAATGAGCAGTTCTTC.

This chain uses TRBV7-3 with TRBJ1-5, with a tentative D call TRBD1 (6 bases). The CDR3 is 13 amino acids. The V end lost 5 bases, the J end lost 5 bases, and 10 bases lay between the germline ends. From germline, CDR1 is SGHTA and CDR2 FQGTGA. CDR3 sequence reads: CASSRNRDQPQHF. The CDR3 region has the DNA TGTGCCAGCAGCCGAAACAGGGATCAGCCCCAGCATTTT.

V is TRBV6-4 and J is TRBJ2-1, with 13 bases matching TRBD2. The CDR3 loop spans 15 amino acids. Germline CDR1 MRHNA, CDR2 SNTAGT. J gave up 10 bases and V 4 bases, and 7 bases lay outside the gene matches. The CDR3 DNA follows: TGTGCCAGCAGTGCCGGACTAGCGGGAGCGAACGAGCAGTTCTTC. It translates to CASSAGLAGANEQFF.

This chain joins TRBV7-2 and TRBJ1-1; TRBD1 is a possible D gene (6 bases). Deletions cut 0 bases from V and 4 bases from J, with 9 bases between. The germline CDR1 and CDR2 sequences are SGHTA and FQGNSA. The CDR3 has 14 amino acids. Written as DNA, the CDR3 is TGTGCCAGCAGCTTAGCGGGACAACTCACTGAAGCTTTCTTT. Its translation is CASSLAGQLTEAFF.

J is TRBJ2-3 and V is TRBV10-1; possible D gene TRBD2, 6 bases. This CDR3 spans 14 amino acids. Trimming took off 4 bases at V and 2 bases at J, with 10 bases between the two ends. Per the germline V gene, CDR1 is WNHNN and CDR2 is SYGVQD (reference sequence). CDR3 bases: TGCGCCAGCAGTGCAGGACTACCCACAGATACGCAGTATTTT. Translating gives CASSAGLPTDTQYF.

The CDR3 DNA reads TGTGCCAGCAGCTCACAGGGCCTAGCCAAAAACATTCAGTACTTC. It translates to CASSSQGLAKNIQYF. The chain recombines TRBV6-2 or TRBV6-3 with TRBJ2-4, with D possibly being TRBD1 (6 bases). The length of the CDR3 is 15 residues. V was shortened by 6 bases and J by 0 bases, with 12 bases between the two germline ends. The germline gives CDR1 MNHEY, CDR2 SVGEGT.

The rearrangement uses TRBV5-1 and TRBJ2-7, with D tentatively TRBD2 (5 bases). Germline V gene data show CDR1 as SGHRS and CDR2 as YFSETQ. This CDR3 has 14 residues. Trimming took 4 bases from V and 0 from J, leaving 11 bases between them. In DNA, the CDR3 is TGCGCCAGCAGCCCGGGTGGACTCTCCTACGAGCAGTACTTC. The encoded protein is CASSPGGLSYEQYF.

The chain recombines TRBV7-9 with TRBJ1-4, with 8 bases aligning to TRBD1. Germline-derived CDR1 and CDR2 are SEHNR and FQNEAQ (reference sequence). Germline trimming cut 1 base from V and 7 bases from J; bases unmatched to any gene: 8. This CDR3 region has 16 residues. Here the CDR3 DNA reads TGTGCCAGCAGCTTAGAGGGTTTGGACAGGGCTGAAAAACTGTTTTTT. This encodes CASSLEGLDRAEKLFF.

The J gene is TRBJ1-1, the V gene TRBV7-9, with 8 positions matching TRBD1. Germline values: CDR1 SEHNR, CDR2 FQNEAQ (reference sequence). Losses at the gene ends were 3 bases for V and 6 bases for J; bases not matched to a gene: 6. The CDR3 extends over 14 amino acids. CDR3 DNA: TGTGCCAGCAGCTTTCAGGGGGCTACTGCTGAAGCTTTCTTT. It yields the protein CASSFQGATAEAFF.

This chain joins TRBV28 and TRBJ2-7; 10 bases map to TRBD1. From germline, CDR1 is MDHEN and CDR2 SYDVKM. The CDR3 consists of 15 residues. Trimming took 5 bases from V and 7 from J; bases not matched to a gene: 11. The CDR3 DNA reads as TGTGCCAGCAGTCCGGGAGGGACAGGGGCGAGGGAGCAGTACTTC. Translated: CASSPGGTGAREQYF.

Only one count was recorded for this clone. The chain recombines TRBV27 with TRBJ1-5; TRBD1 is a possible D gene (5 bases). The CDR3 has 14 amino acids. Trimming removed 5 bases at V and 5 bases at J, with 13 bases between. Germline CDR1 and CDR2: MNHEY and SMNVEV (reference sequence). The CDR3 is CASSPPGRHQPQHF. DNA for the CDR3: TGTGCCAGCAGTCCCCCGGGGCGCCATCAGCCCCAGCATTTT.

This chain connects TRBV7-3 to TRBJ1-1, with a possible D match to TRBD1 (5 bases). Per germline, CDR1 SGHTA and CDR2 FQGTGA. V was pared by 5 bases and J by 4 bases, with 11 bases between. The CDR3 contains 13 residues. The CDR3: CASSQGTSTEAFF. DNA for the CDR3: TGTGCCAGCAGCCAAGGGACGAGCACTGAAGCTTTCTTT.

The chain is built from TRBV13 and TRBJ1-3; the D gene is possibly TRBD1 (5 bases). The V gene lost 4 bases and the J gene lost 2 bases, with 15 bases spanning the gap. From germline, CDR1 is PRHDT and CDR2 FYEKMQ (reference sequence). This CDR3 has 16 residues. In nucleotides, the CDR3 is TGTGCCAGCAGCTATCCCCAGGGTAGGGCTGGAAACACCATATATTTT. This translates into CASSYPQGRAGNTIYF. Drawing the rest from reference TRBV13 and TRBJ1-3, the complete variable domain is AAGVIQSPRHLIKEKRETATLKCYPIPRHDTVYWYQQGPGQDPQFLISFYEKMQSDKGSIPDRFSAQQFSDYHSELNMSSLELGDSALYFCASSYPQGRAGNTIYFGEGSWLTVV.

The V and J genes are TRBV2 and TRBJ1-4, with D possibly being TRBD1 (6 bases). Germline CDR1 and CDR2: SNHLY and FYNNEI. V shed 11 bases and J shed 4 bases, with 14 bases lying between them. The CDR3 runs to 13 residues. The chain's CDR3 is CAGGANLNEKLFF. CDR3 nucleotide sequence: TGTGCCGGGGGGGCAAATCTTAATGAAAAACTGTTTTTT.

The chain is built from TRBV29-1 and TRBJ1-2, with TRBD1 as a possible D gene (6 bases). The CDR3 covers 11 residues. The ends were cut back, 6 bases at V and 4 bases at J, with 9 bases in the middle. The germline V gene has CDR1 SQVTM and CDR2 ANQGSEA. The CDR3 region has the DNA TGCAGCGTCGGACAGTTCTATGGCTACACCTTC. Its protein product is CSVGQFYGYTF.

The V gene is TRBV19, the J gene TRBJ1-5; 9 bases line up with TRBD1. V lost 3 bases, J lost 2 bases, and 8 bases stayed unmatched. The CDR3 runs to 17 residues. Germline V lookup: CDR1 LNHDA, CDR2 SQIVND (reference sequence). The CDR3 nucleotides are TGTGCCAGTAGTATGGGAACAGGGGGCTTTGGCAATCAGCCCCAGCATTTT. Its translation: CASSMGTGGFGNQPQHF.

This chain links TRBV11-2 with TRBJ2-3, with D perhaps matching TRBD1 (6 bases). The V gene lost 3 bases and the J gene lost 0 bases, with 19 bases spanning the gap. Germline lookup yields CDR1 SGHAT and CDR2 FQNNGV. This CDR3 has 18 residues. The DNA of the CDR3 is TGTGCCAGCAGCTTTTCGACGTGGGGGCGGGCAAGCACAGATACGCAGTATTTT. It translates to CASSFSTWGRASTDTQYF.